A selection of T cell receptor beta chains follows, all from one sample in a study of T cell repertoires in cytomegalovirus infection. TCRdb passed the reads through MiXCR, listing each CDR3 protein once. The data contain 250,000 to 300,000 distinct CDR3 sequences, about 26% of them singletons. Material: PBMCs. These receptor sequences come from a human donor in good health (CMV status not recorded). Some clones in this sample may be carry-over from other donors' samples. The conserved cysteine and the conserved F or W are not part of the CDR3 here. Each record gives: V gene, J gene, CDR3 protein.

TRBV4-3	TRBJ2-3	ASSQNSLGGLDTQY
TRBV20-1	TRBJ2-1	SASGRDRINNEQF
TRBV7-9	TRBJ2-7	ASSHRDGYVQY
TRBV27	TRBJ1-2	ASSLSLGSHGYT
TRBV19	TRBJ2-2	ASTILAVGELF
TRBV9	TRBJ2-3	ASSRSADTQY
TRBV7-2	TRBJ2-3	ASSLEGWSTDTQY
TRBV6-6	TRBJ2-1	ASSYDFNEQF
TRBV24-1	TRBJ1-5	ATSEGFTQPQH
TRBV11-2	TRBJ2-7	ASSPGTGGFEQY
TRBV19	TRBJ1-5	ASRRGGLGNQPQH
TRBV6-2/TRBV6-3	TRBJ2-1	ASSPRDQYNEQF
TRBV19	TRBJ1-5	ASTLTGGSNQPQH
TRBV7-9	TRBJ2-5	ASSPGLAGRQETQY
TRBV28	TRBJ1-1	ASSFLSAGEVAAF
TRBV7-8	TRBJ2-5	ASSLDPLETQY
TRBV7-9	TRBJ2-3	ASSLRTGRTDTQY
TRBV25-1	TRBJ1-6	ASSEGDGNSPLH
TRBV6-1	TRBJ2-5	ASSYDGGETQY
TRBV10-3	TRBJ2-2	ATGGSDTGELF
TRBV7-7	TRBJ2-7	ASSEGAGDFYEQY
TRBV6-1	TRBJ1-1	ASSDHRDTEAF
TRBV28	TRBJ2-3	ASSFVGRGIFSTDTQY
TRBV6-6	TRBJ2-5	ASSYPETQY
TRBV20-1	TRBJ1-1	SAPGLMGTEAF
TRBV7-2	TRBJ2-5	ASSLGSWREETQY
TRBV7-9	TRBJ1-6	ASSRSGSPLH
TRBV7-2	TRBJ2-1	ASRRQGFVNEQF
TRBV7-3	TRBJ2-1	ASSLNRPSEQF
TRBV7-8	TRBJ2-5	ASSVKGRSASETQY
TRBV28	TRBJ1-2	ASRTGGYGYT
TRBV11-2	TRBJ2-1	ASSSGLAGVHEQF
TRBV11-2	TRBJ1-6	ASSSISGSPLH